Listed below are T cell receptor beta chains from one sample, sequenced in a study of chemoradiotherapy in HPV16-positive cancers. Using immunoSEQ multiplex PCR, the repertoire was profiled, and TCRdb retains in-frame clones only, with some absent. This table holds 11,000 to 15,000 clones, approximately 90% found once. The source was blood, collected from a patient who underwent chemoradiotherapy. The source of these receptors is a human donor with HPV-associated anogenital cancer. CDR3s include the opening cysteine and the closing phenylalanine or tryptophan. A D gene is named only where the DNA matches it firmly. Size tells how often a clone was seen (once, few, many) or the class of an expanded clone, and some rows leave it out.

clone_size,v_call,j_call,d_call,cdr3_nt,cdr3_aa
NA,TRBV19,TRBJ2-7,TRBD2,TGTGCCAGTAGAGCGGGGTCGGACGGAGCCTACGAGCAGTACTTC,CASRAGSDGAYEQYF
NA,TRBV7-9,TRBJ1-4,NA,TGTGCCAGCAGCGACGGGCTCCCTAATGAAAAACTGTTTTTT,CASSDGLPNEKLFF
NA,TRBV19,TRBJ1-2,TRBD1,TGTGCCAGTAGTTCTAATACAGGGGTATATGGCTACACCTTC,CASSSNTGVYGYTF
NA,TRBV15,TRBJ1-2,NA,TGTGCCACCAGAGAGAAAAGACAGCAGAACTATGGCTACACCTTC,CATREKRQQNYGYTF
NA,TRBV7-9,TRBJ2-2,NA,TGTGCCAGCAGCCGGGGGGACACTGACACCGGGGAGCTGTTTTTT,CASSRGDTDTGELFF
NA,TRBV19,TRBJ1-5,TRBD1,TGTGCCAGTAGTACACGCTATAACAGGGGTGTGAGCAATCAGCCCCAGCATTTT,CASSTRYNRGVSNQPQHF
NA,TRBV7-6,TRBJ2-5,TRBD2,TGTGCCAGCAGCCCACTTACTGTTCGCGGGAGGGAGACCCAGTACTTC,CASSPLTVRGRETQYF
NA,TRBV19,TRBJ1-1,TRBD1,TGTGCCAGTCGGGACAGGCGCAACACTGAAGCTTTCTTT,CASRDRRNTEAFF
NA,TRBV5-1,TRBJ2-3,TRBD2,TGCGCCAGCAGCTTAACTAGCGGAACTAGCACAGATACGCAGTATTTT,CASSLTSGTSTDTQYF
NA,TRBV18,TRBJ1-4,NA,TGTGCCAGCTCACCCCGGGGTGAAAAACTGTTTTTT,CASSPRGEKLFF
NA,TRBV19,TRBJ2-1,NA,TGTGCCAGTAAGGCCGTCAATGAGCAGTTCTTC,CASKAVNEQFF
NA,TRBV7-8,TRBJ2-7,NA,TGTGCCAGCAGCTTAGAAGGGGCAATCGCGTACGAGCAGTACTTC,CASSLEGAIAYEQYF
NA,TRBV12-5,TRBJ1-1,TRBD1,TGTGCTAGTGGCCCCCCAGGGGGCCCTAGGTTCGGCTTT,CASGPPGGPRFGF
NA,TRBV2,TRBJ1-1,TRBD1,TGTGCCAGCAGTGGACAGGGAGGGAACACTGAAGCTTTCTTT,CASSGQGGNTEAFF
NA,TRBV6-6,TRBJ2-7,NA,TGTGCCAGCAGTTACGATACTCACTCCTACGAGCAGTACTTC,CASSYDTHSYEQYF
NA,TRBV18,TRBJ2-5,TRBD1,TGTGCCAGCTCACCGGGACAGGGGGCAGCGGAGACCCAGTACTTC,CASSPGQGAAETQYF
NA,TRBV7-9,TRBJ2-1,NA,TGTGCCAGCAGCTTTAAGCTGGTCGGGACTTACAATGAGCAGTTCTTC,CASSFKLVGTYNEQFF
NA,TRBV11-2,TRBJ2-1,TRBD2,TGTGCCAGCAGCCCCCCCGGGACTAGCTTCAATGAGCAGTTCTTC,CASSPPGTSFNEQFF
once,TRBV5-4,TRBJ2-1,NA,TGTGCCAGCAGCTCAAGACAGAACAATGAGCAGTTCTTC,CASSSRQNNEQFF
NA,TRBV15,TRBJ1-6,NA,TGTGCCACCAGAAAGGGGAATTCACCCCTCCACTTT,CATRKGNSPLHF
NA,TRBV5-1,TRBJ1-4,NA,TGCGCCAGCAGCGGGGACACCCGAGGGGGAAAACTGTTTTTT,CASSGDTRGGKLFF
once,TRBV19,TRBJ1-1,NA,TGTGCCAGTACCGACCTGGACACCCGGAACACTGAAGCTTTCTTT,CASTDLDTRNTEAFF
NA,TRBV7-8,TRBJ1-1,TRBD1,TGTGCCAGCAGCTTACTGGACAGGGGAGGCACTGAAGCTTTCTTT,CASSLLDRGGTEAFF
NA,TRBV18,TRBJ1-4,NA,TGTGCCAGCTCACCACGCACGCGAGTTGAAAAACTGTTTTTT,CASSPRTRVEKLFF
NA,TRBV7-9,TRBJ2-5,TRBD2,TGTGCCAGCAGCTGGGGGGGGGAAGAGACCCAGTACTTC,CASSWGGEETQYF
NA,TRBV4-1,TRBJ1-3,NA,TGCGCCAGCAGCCACCTCGGACAGTCCAAGGGTGGAAACACCATATATTTT,CASSHLGQSKGGNTIYF
NA,TRBV5-1,TRBJ2-1,NA,TGCGCCAGCAGCACTGCGGGGTCGGGGGTGAATGAGCAGTTCTTC,CASSTAGSGVNEQFF
NA,TRBV21-1,TRBJ1-1,NA,TGTGCCAGCAGCAAAGCAGGGTTT,CASSKAGF
NA,TRBV7-8,TRBJ2-2,NA,TGTGCCAGCAGCTTAGGGACAGAAGAAACCGGGGAGCTGTTTTTT,CASSLGTEETGELFF
NA,TRBV30,TRBJ1-5,NA,TGTGCCTGGAGTGTACAGGGTTCTCAGCCCCAGCATTTT,CAWSVQGSQPQHF
NA,TRBV7-9,TRBJ2-1,TRBD1,TGTGCCAGCAGTCCCCGGGACAGGGACCTTAATGAGCAGTTCTTC,CASSPRDRDLNEQFF
NA,TRBV6-1,TRBJ1-2,NA,TGTGCCAGCAGTGAAGTGGGGGGACCCGGTTCTTATGGCTACACCTTC,CASSEVGGPGSYGYTF
few,TRBV5-1,TRBJ2-1,NA,TGCGCCAGCAGTCTGGAGGGACGCAGGGCTTGGATCAATGAGCAGTTCTTC,CASSLEGRRAWINEQFF
NA,TRBV11-2,TRBJ2-1,TRBD1,TGTGCCAGCAGCACGACAGGGGCCAATGAGCAGTTCTTC,CASSTTGANEQFF
NA,TRBV2,TRBJ2-5,NA,TGTGCCAGCAGTATTCCAAGGACTATACAAGAGACCCAGTACTTC,CASSIPRTIQETQYF